This T cell receptor beta chain derives from a study of beta chain features in type 1 diabetes. Study information: All samples yielded roughly 110 million examined sorted cells.

The V and J ends lost 3 bases and 5 bases respectively, with 7 bases between them. This CDR3 spans 12 amino acids. Germline V gene data show CDR1 as ENHRY and CDR2 as SYGVKD. Reverse transcription of all isolated RNA meant that expressed TCRB transcripts were sequenced. Clones were read by immunoSEQ multiplex PCR, and TCRdb kept only the in-frame ones, dropping some. Of fewer than 550,000 clones listed, around 10% are singletons. The sequence was obtained from a woman between 18 and 29 years old in good health. The chain is built from TRBV10-3 and TRBJ2-5; unclear D gene. Material: naive CD4+ T cells from blood. Written as DNA, the CDR3 is TGTGCCATCAGTGACAAGGCGGAGACCCAGTACTTC. It translates to CAISDKAETQYF.